These 6 T cell receptor beta chains share one sample of origin, sequenced in a study of response to subunit inactivated influenza vaccine (dated by TCRdb to the late 2010s). The library was made by RT-PCR. For sequencing, an Illumina HiSeq 2500 was employed. TCRdb's own reprocessing of the public reads used fastp at Q25 and MiXCR and kept productive beta chains. Rows are combined by CDR3 protein, so each entry shows the most common genes and DNA. For this sample there are about 540,000 distinct CDR3 sequences; around a quarter appear just once. The ten largest clones take up about 2.8% of the sample. These data also featured in a second study, about T cells expressing NK-cell markers. According to the second study: TCR beta cDNA libraries were prepared using 5'RACE template switching, which introduced a universal primer site and unique molecular identifiers.

Sample: CD4+ T cells sorted from PBMCs, taken about 11 days after vaccination. The receptors were sampled from a man aged 50 or older who received an inactivated influenza vaccine. Donor details come from another sample of the same person, matched by shared clones.

Only a few counts were recorded for this clonotype. The chain recombines TRBV9 with TRBJ1-4; 7 bases are shared with TRBD1. Germline loops: CDR1 SGDLS, CDR2 YYNGEE. The ends lost 0 bases at V and 8 bases at J; junction bases unmatched: 7. The CDR3 consists of 15 residues. In DNA, the CDR3 is TGTGCCAGCAGCGTAGATGTCAGGGGGAGAGAAAAACTGTTTTTT. Residues: CASSVDVRGREKLFF.

The chain joins TRBV12-3 or TRBV12-4 to TRBJ1-5; TRBD1 matches 8 bases. The CDR3 runs 13 residues. V shed 6 bases and J 5 bases; nucleotides not matched to a gene: 3. As DNA, the CDR3 is TGTGCCAGCAGGGGACAGGAAGATCAGCCCCAGCATTTT. Amino acid sequence: CASRGQEDQPQHF.

CDR3 sequence (DNA): TGTGCCAGCAGGGGTTCGAAGCGGGAGGGTTACAATGAGCAGTTCTTC. This encodes CASRGSKREGYNEQFF. The rearrangement joins TRBV6-1 to TRBJ2-1; 10 bases match TRBD2. Per the germline V gene, CDR1 is MNHNS and CDR2 is SASEGT. This CDR3 has 16 amino acids. Unmatched junction bases numbered 9, after V lost 6 bases and J lost 4 bases.

A few counts support this clonotype. The V call is TRBV7-3, the J call TRBJ2-1, with D perhaps matching TRBD1 (5 bases). Germline CDR1 is SGHTA and CDR2 is FQGTGA. This CDR3 spans 16 amino acids. V was cut by 0 bases and J by 2 bases, with 11 bases left in between. DNA for the CDR3: TGTGCCAGCAGCTTAACCGGCCAGGGCCCCTACAATGAGCAGTTCTTC. Translated, it gives CASSLTGQGPYNEQFF.

The chain combines TRBV20-1 with TRBJ2-7; D is unclear. V lost 5 bases and J 4 bases, leaving 15 bases between the germline ends. Germline V gene lookup returns CDR1 DFQATT and CDR2 SNEGSKA (reference sequence). The CDR3 has 13 residues. The DNA of the CDR3 is TGCAGTGCTCGGCCTCCGACAAGTTACGAGCAGTACTTC. This sequence encodes CSARPPTSYEQYF.

V and J are TRBV5-8 and TRBJ1-3; D is ambiguous. CDR1 and CDR2 (germline): SGHTS, YDEGEE. V was shortened by 0 bases and J by 3 bases, with 10 bases between the two germline ends. The CDR3 has 15 amino acids. CDR3 bases: TGTGCCAGCAGCTTGGGGGTCATCGGTGGAAACACCATATATTTT. This sequence encodes CASSLGVIGGNTIYF.